Listed below are T cell receptor beta chains from one sample, sequenced in a study of cytomegalovirus exposure and HLA in healthy donors. Produced via immunoSEQ multiplex PCR; TCRdb's table is partial and in-frame only. In the table there are about 190,000 clones, 81% of which are singletons. Specimen: PBMCs. These receptor sequences come from a man aged 50 to 59 in good health and CMV-seronegative. Each CDR3 is given with its conserved first and last residue. Clone size is not always given. Where it is, it says once, few, many or a class for expanded clones.

>TRBV25-1|.|.|12
CATTTASYEQYF
>TRBV14|TRBJ1-1|.|14
CASRRQGRDTEAFF
>TRBV18|TRBJ1-6|.|15
CASSFNGQGDSPLHF
>TRBV30|TRBJ1-2|.|15
CASPAPTGTKSGYTF
>TRBV14|TRBJ2-3|.|17
CASSQDLHSLATDTQYF
>TRBV7-9|TRBJ1-5|.|19
CSSSLATGTGVTGNQPQHF
>TRBV30|TRBJ1-5|.|16
CAWSPGYLHQARPQHF
>TRBV6-4|TRBJ2-2|.|16
CASRPNAGTGAGELFF
>TRBV10-2|TRBJ1-4|.|12
CASRARTEKLFF
>TRBV2|TRBJ2-7|.|14
CASSLWTTADEQYF
>TRBV29-1|TRBJ2-7|.|13
CSVVSREPYEQYF
>TRBV27|TRBJ1-1|.|14
CASSLTGGSTEAFF
>TRBV7-9|TRBJ2-7|.|14
CASSPWGGTYEQYF
>TRBV10-2|TRBJ2-4|.|14
CASSESPGGNIQYF
>TRBV4-3|TRBJ1-1|few|14
CASSQEGQFSEAFF
>TRBV27|TRBJ1-1|.|13
CASKQGLWTEAFF
>TRBV18|TRBJ1-2|.|14
CASSPGTGGIGYTF
>TRBV13|TRBJ2-3|.|15
CASSFRRGSTDTQYF
>TRBV5-1|TRBJ2-3|.|12
CASSYNADTQYF
>TRBV7-2|TRBJ2-5|.|13
CASIRTSRETQYF
>TRBV25-1|TRBJ2-7|.|14
CASTGWDTGYEQYF
>TRBV5-6|TRBJ2-7|.|15
CASSLIAMFRSEQYF
>TRBV4-1|TRBJ1-5|.|15
CASSQGTVGNQPQHF
>TRBV6-5|TRBJ2-7|.|14
CASSYSTATYEQYF
>TRBV5-6|TRBJ2-7|.|15
CASSLKRGGFYEQYF
>TRBV5-1|TRBJ2-3|.|14
CASSRLTGGSPQYF
>TRBV13|TRBJ2-7|.|15
CASSAGTGGTYEQYF
>TRBV5-1|TRBJ2-7|.|15
CASSAGTQGENEQYF
>TRBV15|TRBJ1-4|.|15
CATSRGGAANEKLFF
>TRBV5-4|TRBJ2-3|.|13
CASSSSSTDTQYF
>TRBV19|TRBJ1-2|once|13
CASKAGGNYGYTF
>TRBV30|TRBJ1-1|.|13
CAWSQQGNTEAFF
>TRBV9|TRBJ2-5|.|15
CASSVGPGMGETQYF
>TRBV18|TRBJ1-4|.|18
CASSPTQGTGGENEKLFF
>TRBV4-3|TRBJ1-1|.|14
CASSQDVDGLLGFF
>TRBV6-6|TRBJ2-3|.|14
CASSPDREVDTQYF
>TRBV19|TRBJ2-2|.|16
CASSDPGQGATGELFF
>TRBV5-5|TRBJ2-5|.|13
CASSLPGKETQYF
>TRBV10-3|TRBJ2-7|.|11
CAISMRYEQYF
>TRBV11-2|TRBJ2-7|.|14
CASSLGPGQYEQYF
>TRBV7-9|TRBJ2-3|.|14
CASSLSDKTDTQYF
>TRBV9|TRBJ1-2|.|13
CASSVGSGEGYTF
>TRBV4-2|TRBJ2-3|.|15
CASSSGGASTDTQYF